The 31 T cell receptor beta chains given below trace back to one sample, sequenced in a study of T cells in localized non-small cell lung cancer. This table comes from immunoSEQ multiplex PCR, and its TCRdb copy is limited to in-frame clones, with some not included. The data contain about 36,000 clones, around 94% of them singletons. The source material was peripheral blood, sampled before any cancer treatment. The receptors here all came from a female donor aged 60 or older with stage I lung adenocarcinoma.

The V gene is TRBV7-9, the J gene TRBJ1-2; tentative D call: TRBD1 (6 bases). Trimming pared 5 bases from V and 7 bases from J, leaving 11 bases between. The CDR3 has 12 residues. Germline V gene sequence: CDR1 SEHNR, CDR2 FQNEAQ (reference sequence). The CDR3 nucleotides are TGTGCCAGCAGCACAAACAGGGTTGGCTACACCTTC. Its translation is CASSTNRVGYTF.

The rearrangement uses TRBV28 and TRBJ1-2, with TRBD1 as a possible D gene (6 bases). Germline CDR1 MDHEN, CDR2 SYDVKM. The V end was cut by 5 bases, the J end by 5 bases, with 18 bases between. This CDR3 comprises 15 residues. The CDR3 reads CASSPRGGGFYGYTF. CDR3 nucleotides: TGTGCCAGCAGTCCCCGTGGAGGGGGATTTTATGGCTACACCTTC.

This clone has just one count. The CDR3 sequence is CASSVGQLAGTRGETQYF. CDR3 bases: TGTGCCAGCAGCGTAGGTCAACTAGCGGGGACTAGGGGGGAGACCCAGTACTTC. The rearrangement uses TRBV9 and TRBJ2-5, with 10 nucleotides matching TRBD2. V was pared by 0 bases and J by 5 bases, with 13 bases of the junction left unmatched. Looked up from germline, CDR1 is SGDLS and CDR2 is YYNGEE. The CDR3 totals 18 residues.

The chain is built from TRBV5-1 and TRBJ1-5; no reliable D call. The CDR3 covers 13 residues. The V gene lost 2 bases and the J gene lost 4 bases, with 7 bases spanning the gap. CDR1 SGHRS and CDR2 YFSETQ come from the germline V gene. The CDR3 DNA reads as TGCGCCAGCAGCTTTGAGGGAAATCAGCCCCAGCATTTT. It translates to CASSFEGNQPQHF.

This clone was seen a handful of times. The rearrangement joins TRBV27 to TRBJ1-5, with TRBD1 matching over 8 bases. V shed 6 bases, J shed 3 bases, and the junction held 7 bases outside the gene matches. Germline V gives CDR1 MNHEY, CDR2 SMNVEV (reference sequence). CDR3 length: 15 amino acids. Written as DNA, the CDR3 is TGTGCCAGCAGAGCCAGGGGGCGCCCCAATCAGCCCCAGCATTTT. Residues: CASRARGRPNQPQHF.

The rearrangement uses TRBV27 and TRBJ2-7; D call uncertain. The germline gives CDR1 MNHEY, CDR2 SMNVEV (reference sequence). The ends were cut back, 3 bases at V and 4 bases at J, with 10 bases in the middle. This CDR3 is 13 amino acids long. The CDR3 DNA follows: TGTGCCAGCAGTTTTGGCAGGTTGTACGAGCAGTACTTC. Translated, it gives CASSFGRLYEQYF.

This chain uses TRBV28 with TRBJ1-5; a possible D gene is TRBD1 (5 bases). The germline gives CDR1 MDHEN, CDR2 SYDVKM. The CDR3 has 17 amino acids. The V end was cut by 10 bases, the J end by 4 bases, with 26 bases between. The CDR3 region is CATTGRTLLSGNQPQHF. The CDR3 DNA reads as TGTGCCACTACGGGTAGGACACTCCTTTCGGGGAATCAGCCCCAGCATTTT.

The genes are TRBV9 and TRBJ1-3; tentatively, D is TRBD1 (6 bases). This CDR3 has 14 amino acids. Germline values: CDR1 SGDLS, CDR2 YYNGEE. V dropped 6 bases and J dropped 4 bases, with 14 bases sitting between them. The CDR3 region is CASTSTGLGNTIYF. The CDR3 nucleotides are TGTGCCAGCACCTCGACAGGCCTGGGAAACACCATATATTTT.

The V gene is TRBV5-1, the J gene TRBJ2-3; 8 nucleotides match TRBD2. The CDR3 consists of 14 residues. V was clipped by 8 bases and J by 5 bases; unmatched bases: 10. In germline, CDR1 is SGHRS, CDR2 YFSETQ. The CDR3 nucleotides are TGCGCCAGTACCCGGGGACTAGGTGTAGATACGCAGTATTTT. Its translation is CASTRGLGVDTQYF.

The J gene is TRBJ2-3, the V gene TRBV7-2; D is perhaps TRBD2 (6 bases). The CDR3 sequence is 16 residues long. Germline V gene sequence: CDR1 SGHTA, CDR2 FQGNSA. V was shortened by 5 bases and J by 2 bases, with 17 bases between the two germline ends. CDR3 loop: CASSPSVGGVTDTQYF. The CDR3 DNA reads TGTGCCAGCAGCCCCTCGGTGGGCGGGGTCACAGATACGCAGTATTTT.

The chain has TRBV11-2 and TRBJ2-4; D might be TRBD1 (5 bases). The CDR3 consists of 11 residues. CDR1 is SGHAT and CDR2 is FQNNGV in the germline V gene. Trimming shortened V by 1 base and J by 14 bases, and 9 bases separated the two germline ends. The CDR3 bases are TGTGCCAGCAGCTTAGGGGGCCGGGAGTACTTC. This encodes CASSLGGREYF.

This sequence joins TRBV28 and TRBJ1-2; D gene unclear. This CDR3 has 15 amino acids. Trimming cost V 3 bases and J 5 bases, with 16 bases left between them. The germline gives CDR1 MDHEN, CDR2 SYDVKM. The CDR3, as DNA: TGTGCCAGCAGTTTGCTGGACCCGACGCTTTATGGCTACACCTTC. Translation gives CASSLLDPTLYGYTF.

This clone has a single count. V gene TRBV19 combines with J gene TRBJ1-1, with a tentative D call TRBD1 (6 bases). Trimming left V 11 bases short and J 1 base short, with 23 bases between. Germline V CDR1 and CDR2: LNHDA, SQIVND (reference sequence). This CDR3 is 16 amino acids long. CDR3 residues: CASTDSLLSKNTEAFF. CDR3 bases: TGTGCCTCTACGGACAGCCTCCTTTCTAAGAACACTGAAGCTTTCTTT.

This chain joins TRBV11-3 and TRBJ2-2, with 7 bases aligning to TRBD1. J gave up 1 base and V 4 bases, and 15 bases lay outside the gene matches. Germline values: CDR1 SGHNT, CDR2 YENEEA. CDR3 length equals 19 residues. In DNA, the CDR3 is TGTGCCAGCAGCTCAATTCATTGGCTCGGGACAGAGAACACCGGGGAGCTGTTTTTT. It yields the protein CASSSIHWLGTENTGELFF.

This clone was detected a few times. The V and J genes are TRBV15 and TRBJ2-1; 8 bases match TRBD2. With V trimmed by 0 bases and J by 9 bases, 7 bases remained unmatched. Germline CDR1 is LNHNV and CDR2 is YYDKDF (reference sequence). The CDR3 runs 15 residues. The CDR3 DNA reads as TGTGCCACCAGCAGAGACCGGGGGGGCTTGACTGAGCAGTTCTTC. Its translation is CATSRDRGGLTEQFF.

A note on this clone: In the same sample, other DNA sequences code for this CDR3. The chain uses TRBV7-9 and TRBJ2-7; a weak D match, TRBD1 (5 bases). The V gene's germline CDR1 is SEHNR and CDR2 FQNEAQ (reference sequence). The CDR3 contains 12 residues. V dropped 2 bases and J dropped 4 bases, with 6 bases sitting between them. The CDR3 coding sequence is TGTGCCAGCAGCTTAAGGGGTTACGAGCAGTACGTC. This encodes CASSLRGYEQYV.

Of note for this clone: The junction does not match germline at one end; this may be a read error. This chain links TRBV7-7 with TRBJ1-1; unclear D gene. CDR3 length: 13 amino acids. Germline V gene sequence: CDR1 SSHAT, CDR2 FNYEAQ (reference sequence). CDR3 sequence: CASSLAGNTEAFF. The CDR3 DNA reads TGTGCTAGCAGCTTAGCAGGGAACACTGAAGCTTTCTTT.

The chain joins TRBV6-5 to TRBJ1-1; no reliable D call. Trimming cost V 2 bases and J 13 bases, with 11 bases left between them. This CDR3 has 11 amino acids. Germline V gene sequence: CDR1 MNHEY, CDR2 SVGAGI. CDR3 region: CASSYDLGVFF. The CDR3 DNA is TGTGCCAGCAGTTACGACCTCGGAGTTTTCTTT.

As DNA, the CDR3 is TGTGCCAGCAGCTTGCTAGCGGGGGGCCGCACAGATACGCAGTATTTT. It specifies CASSLLAGGRTDTQYF. The chain joins TRBV7-8 to TRBJ2-3; TRBD2 aligns across 11 bases. The CDR3 extends over 16 amino acids. The J segment lost 1 base and the V segment lost 3 bases, leaving 3 bases of the junction unmatched. CDR1 and CDR2 (germline): SGHVS, FQNEAQ. The variable domain in full, completed from reference TRBV7-8 and TRBJ2-3, reads GAGVSQSPRYKVAKRGQDVALRCDPISGHVSLFWYQQALGQGPEFLTYFQNEAQLDKSGLPSDRFFAERPEGSVSTLKIQRTQQEDSAVYLCASSLLAGGRTDTQYFGPGTRLTVL.

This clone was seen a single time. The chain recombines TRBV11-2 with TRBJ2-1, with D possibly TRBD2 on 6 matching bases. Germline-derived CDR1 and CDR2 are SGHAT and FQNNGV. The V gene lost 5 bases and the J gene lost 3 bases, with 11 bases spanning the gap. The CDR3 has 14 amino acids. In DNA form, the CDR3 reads TGTGCCAGCAGCCCCAGCGGGCGCTACAATGAGCAGTTCTTC. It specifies CASSPSGRYNEQFF.

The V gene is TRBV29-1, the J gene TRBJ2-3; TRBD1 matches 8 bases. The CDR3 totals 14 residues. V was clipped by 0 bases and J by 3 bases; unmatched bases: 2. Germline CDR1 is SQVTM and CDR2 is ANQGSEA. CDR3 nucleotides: TGCAGCGTTGAAGACAGGGGGCGAACAGATACGCAGTATTTT. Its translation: CSVEDRGRTDTQYF.

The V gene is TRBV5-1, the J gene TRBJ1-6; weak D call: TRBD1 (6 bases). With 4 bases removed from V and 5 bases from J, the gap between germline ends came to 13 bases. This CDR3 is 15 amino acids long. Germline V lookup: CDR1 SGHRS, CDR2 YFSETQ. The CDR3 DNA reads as TGCGCCAGCAGCCCGGACAGAGCGGATAATTCACCCCTCCACTTT. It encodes CASSPDRADNSPLHF. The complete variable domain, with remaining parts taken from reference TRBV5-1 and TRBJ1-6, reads KAGVTQTPRYLIKTRGQQVTLSCSPISGHRSVSWYQQTPGQGLQFLFEYFSETQRNKGNFPGRFSGRQFSNSRSEMNVSTLELGDSALYLCASSPDRADNSPLHFGNGTRLTVT.

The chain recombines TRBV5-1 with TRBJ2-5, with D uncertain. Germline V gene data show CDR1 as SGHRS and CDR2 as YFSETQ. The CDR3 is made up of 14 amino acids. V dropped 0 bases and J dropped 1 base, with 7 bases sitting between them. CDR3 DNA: TGCGCCAGCAGCTTGGCGGCAGGCCAAGAGACCCAGTACTTC. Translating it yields CASSLAAGQETQYF.

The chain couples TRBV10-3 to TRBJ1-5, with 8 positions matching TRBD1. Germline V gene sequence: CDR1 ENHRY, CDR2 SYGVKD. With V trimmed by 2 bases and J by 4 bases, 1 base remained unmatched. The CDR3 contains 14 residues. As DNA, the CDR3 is TGTGCCATCAGTGAGGGACAGGGAAATCAGCCCCAGCATTTT. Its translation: CAISEGQGNQPQHF.

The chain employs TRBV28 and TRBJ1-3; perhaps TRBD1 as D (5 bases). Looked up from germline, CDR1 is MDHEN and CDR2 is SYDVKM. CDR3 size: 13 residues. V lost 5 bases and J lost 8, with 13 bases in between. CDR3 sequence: CASSRQTGDTIYF. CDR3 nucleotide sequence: TGTGCCAGCAGTCGACAGACTGGGGACACCATATATTTT.

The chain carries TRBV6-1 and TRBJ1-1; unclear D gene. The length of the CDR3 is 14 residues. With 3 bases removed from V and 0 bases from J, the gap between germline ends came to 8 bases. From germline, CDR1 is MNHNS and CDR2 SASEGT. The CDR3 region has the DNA TGTGCCAGCAGTGACCTGACCGTGAACACTGAAGCTTTCTTT. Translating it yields CASSDLTVNTEAFF.

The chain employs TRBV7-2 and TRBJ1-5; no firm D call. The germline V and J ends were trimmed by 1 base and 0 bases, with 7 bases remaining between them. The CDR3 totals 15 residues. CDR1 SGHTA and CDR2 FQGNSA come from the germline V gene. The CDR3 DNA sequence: TGTGCCAGCAGCTTAGTGGCGATTAGCAATCAGCCCCAGCATTTT. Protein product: CASSLVAISNQPQHF. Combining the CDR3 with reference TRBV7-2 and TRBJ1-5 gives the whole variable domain GAGVSQSPSNKVTEKGKDVELRCDPISGHTALYWYRQSLGQGLEFLIYFQGNSAPDKSGLPSDRFSAERTGGSVSTLTIQRTQQEDSAVYLCASSLVAISNQPQHFGDGTRLSIL.

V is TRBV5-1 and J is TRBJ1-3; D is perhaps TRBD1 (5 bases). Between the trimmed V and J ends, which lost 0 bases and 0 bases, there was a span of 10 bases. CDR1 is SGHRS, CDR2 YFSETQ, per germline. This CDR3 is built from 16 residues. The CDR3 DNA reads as TGCGCCAGCAGCTTGGACGGGGCAGACTCTGGAAACACCATATATTTT. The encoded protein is CASSLDGADSGNTIYF.

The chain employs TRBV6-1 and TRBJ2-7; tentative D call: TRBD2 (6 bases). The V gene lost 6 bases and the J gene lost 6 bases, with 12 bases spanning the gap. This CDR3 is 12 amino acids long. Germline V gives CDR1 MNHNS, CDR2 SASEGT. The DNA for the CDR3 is TGTGCCAGCAGCCCCCCGGAGGGCGAGCAGTACGTC. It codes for CASSPPEGEQYV.

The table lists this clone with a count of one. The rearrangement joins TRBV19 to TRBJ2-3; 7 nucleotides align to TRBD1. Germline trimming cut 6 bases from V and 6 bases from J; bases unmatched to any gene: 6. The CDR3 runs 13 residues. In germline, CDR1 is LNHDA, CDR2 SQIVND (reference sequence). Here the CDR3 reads CASRVTGEDTQYF. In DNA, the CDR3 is TGTGCCAGTAGAGTTACAGGGGAGGATACGCAGTATTTT.

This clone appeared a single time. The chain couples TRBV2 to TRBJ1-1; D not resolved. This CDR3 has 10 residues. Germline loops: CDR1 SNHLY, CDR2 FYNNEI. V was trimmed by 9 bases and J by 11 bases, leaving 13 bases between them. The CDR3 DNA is TGTGCCAGTGCGGCCCTTGGGGCTTTCTTT. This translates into CASAALGAFF.